This T cell receptor beta chain originates from a study of early T cells in non-severe SARS-CoV-2 infection. The sample holds many counts of this clonotype. Molecules of cDNA were individually given unique molecular identifiers that were attached to them. TCRdb redid the calling of the 5' RACE reads with MiXCR, one entry per CDR3 protein. Of tens of thousands of distinct CDR3 sequences in the sample, 4.5% to 5% were seen once. V dropped 7 bases and J dropped 3 bases, with 15 bases sitting between them. This CDR3 is 14 amino acids long. CDR1 MNHEY and CDR2 SVGEGT come from the germline V gene. The gene calls are TRBV6-2 or TRBV6-3 and TRBJ1-1; D possibly corresponds to TRBD1 (5 bases). What was sequenced was whole blood. The receptor was derived from an adult who was a healthcare worker with PCR-confirmed SARS-CoV-2 infection or an uninfected control (not recorded which). CDR3 sequence (DNA): TGTGCCAGCATTGGCTCACTCAGGGACACTGAAGCTTTCTTT. Its translation: CASIGSLRDTEAFF.